The 6 T cell receptor beta chains given below trace back to one sample, sequenced in a study of blood T cell repertoires in COVID-19. The method was immunoSEQ multiplex PCR; TCRdb's version includes in-frame clones alone and lacks a portion of them. The sample lists fewer than 120,000 clones, 75% to 85% occurring once. The sequenced sample consisted of peripheral blood. Every receptor here comes from a woman in her sixties with acute or convalescent COVID-19.

This clone was seen once. The chain links TRBV6-1 to TRBJ1-5; D perhaps matches TRBD1 (5 bases). The CDR3 covers 14 residues. V gave up 2 bases and J gave up 7 bases, with 12 bases separating them. Germline CDR1 reads MNHNS; CDR2 reads SASEGT. Here the CDR3 DNA reads TGTGCCAGCAGTGAATTCTTTCAGGGACAGCCCCAGCATTTT. It specifies CASSEFFQGQPQHF.

The chain recombines TRBV5-1 with TRBJ2-7, with 9 positions matching TRBD1. In germline, CDR1 is SGHRS, CDR2 YFSETQ. The CDR3 extends over 14 amino acids. Unmatched junction bases numbered 6, after V lost 4 bases and J lost 4 bases. The DNA for the CDR3 is TGCGCCAGCAGCCGCTTGACAGGGGGTTACGAGCAGTACTTC. It encodes CASSRLTGGYEQYF.

This chain connects TRBV5-6 to TRBJ1-3; D not resolved. This CDR3 is 14 amino acids long. Trimming cost V 2 bases and J 3 bases, with 9 bases left between them. Germline V lookup: CDR1 SGHDT, CDR2 YYEEEE. The CDR3: CASSFAILGNTIYF. DNA of the CDR3: TGTGCCAGCAGCTTTGCAATACTTGGAAACACCATATATTTT.

V usage is TRBV5-5 and J usage is TRBJ2-5; possibly TRBD1 for D (5 bases). Deletions cut 4 bases from V and 5 bases from J, with 24 bases between. Germline V lookup: CDR1 SGHKS, CDR2 YYEKEE (reference sequence). CDR3 length: 17 residues. CDR3 sequence reads: CASSLESDRGLRETQYF. The CDR3 DNA follows: TGTGCCAGCAGCCTAGAAAGTGATAGGGGTCTGAGGGAGACCCAGTACTTC.

The genes are TRBV27 and TRBJ1-2, with TRBD1 matching 8 bases. The CDR3 spans 14 residues. In germline, CDR1 is MNHEY, CDR2 SMNVEV (reference sequence). The V and J ends lost 5 bases and 3 bases, in that order; junction bases with no gene match: 5. The CDR3 region is CASSPGGGYYGYTF. The CDR3 nucleotides are TGTGCCAGCAGTCCAGGGGGCGGGTACTATGGCTACACCTTC.

The genes are TRBV5-1 and TRBJ2-7, with D possibly TRBD1 on 6 matching bases. The germline gives CDR1 SGHRS, CDR2 YFSETQ. CDR3 length equals 13 residues. Trimming cost V 5 bases and J 5 bases, with 14 bases left between them. The CDR3: CASSRGRGNEQYF. The CDR3 bases are TGCGCCAGCAGTCGGGGAAGGGGGAACGAGCAGTACTTC.